Listed below are T cell receptor beta chains from one sample, sequenced in a study of shared clonotypes between healthy human individuals. The data were produced by immunoSEQ multiplex PCR, yet TCRdb's version contains in-frame clones alone and is incomplete. The sample carries under 150,000 clones, around two thirds recorded once. Sequenced: memory CD8+ T cells sorted from blood. The receptors come from a woman in her 30s in good health. Each CDR3 is given with its conserved first and last residue. D genes are given only for firm matches. Clone size is stated in some rows and not others, as once, few, many or a class when expanded.

CDR3aa | CDR3nt | j_gene | abundance | d_gene | v_gene | len
CASSLGLWGEQYF | TGTGCCAGCAGTTTAGGTCTGTGGGGCGAGCAGTACTTC | TRBJ2-7 | - | - | TRBV27 | 13
CASSITGDGYTF | TGTGCCAGTAGTATAACCGGGGATGGCTACACCTTC | TRBJ1-2 | - | - | TRBV19 | 12
CASSEEEAPGVALF | TGTGCCAGCAGTGAAGAAGAAGCCCCAGGAGTTGCTCTCTTT | TRBJ1-1 | - | - | TRBV25-1 | 14
CASSLPLAGEESYEQYF | TGTGCCAGCAGTCTACCTCTAGCGGGAGAAGAGTCCTACGAGCAGTACTTC | TRBJ2-7 | - | TRBD2 | TRBV28 | 17
CASIVAGELFF | TGTGCCAGCATCGTAGCCGGGGAGCTGTTTTTT | TRBJ2-2 | - | - | TRBV7-8 | 11
CSVVGTGDTEAFF | TGCAGCGTTGTAGGGACAGGGGACACTGAAGCTTTCTTT | TRBJ1-1 | - | TRBD1 | TRBV29-1 | 13
CASSHLQSRANVLTF | TGTGCCAGCAGTCATTTACAAAGTCGGGCCAACGTCCTGACTTTC | TRBJ2-6 | - | - | TRBV6-7 | 15
CASSTGLAGAYEQYF | TGTGCCAGCAGCACCGGACTAGCGGGAGCCTACGAGCAGTACTTC | TRBJ2-7 | - | TRBD2 | TRBV6-5 | 15
CAISESEFDRFNYGYTF | TGTGCCATCAGTGAGTCTGAATTCGATAGGTTTAACTATGGCTACACCTTC | TRBJ1-2 | few | - | TRBV10-3 | 17
CASSALAEPPGEQYF | TGTGCCAGCAGTGCCCTAGCGGAGCCCCCGGGGGAGCAGTACTTC | TRBJ2-7 | few | TRBD2 | TRBV27 | 15
CASSGRGISDTQYF | TGTGCCAGCAGTGGGAGGGGGATATCAGATACGCAGTATTTT | TRBJ2-3 | once | - | TRBV6-1 | 14
CASAAGSGTDTQYF | TGTGCCAGCGCAGCGGGATCCGGCACAGATACGCAGTATTTT | TRBJ2-3 | medium-sized | TRBD2 | TRBV6-4 | 14
CASSLKTSGSDEQFF | TGTGCCAGCAGCTTGAAGACTAGCGGGAGTGATGAGCAGTTCTTC | TRBJ2-1 | - | TRBD2 | TRBV5-6 | 15
CASSFTAFRDRAYEQYF | TGTGCCAGCAGTTTCACGGCGTTCCGGGACAGGGCCTACGAGCAGTACTTC | TRBJ2-7 | - | TRBD1 | TRBV27 | 17
CASRPSRAVSGELFF | TGTGCCAGCAGACCCTCTCGAGCCGTTTCCGGGGAGCTGTTTTTT | TRBJ2-2 | once | - | TRBV28 | 15
CASSLPKGEQYF | TGTGCCAGCAGTTTACCCAAGGGCGAGCAGTACTTC | TRBJ2-7 | - | - | TRBV28 | 12
CASTGLARVGEQFF | TGTGCCAGTACTGGACTAGCACGCGTGGGTGAGCAGTTCTTC | TRBJ2-1 | once | TRBD2 | TRBV2 | 14
CASSSTPVRGTGELFF | TGTGCCAGCAGCTCCACCCCTGTGAGGGGAACCGGGGAGCTGTTTTTT | TRBJ2-2 | - | - | TRBV7-3 | 16
CASSPRAGAPLGANVLTF | TGTGCCAGCTCACCACGGGCGGGGGCGCCGTTAGGGGCCAACGTCCTGACTTTC | TRBJ2-6 | - | - | TRBV18 | 18
CASSFGAGNEQFF | TGTGCCAGCAGCTTTGGGGCTGGCAATGAGCAGTTCTTC | TRBJ2-1 | - | - | TRBV11-3 | 13
CASSKVRLAGEYEQYF | TGTGCCAGCAGCAAAGTACGACTAGCGGGAGAATACGAGCAGTACTTC | TRBJ2-7 | - | - | TRBV21-1 | 16
CASTSGPGNTIYF | TGTGCCAGTACCTCAGGGCCTGGAAACACCATATATTTT | TRBJ1-3 | many | - | TRBV19 | 13
CASSLGTANYGYTF | TGTGCCAGCAGCTTGGGGACAGCTAACTATGGCTACACCTTC | TRBJ1-2 | - | TRBD1 | TRBV7-4 | 14
CSGLAGDVGILEQYF | TGCAGCGGACTAGCGGGAGACGTCGGAATATTAGAGCAGTACTTC | TRBJ2-7 | - | TRBD2 | TRBV29-1 | 15
CASSLDYLRETQYF | TGTGCCAGCAGCTTAGACTACCTGAGAGAGACCCAGTACTTC | TRBJ2-5 | - | - | TRBV11-2 | 14
CASSRPGQGYEQYF | TGTGCCAGCAGTCGACCGGGACAGGGCTACGAGCAGTACTTC | TRBJ2-7 | - | TRBD1 | TRBV27 | 14
CASSVAGGSDEQFF | TGTGCCAGCAGCGTAGCGGGAGGGTCGGATGAGCAGTTCTTC | TRBJ2-1 | few | TRBD2 | TRBV9 | 14
CASSLEGGTQYF | TGTGCCAGCAGTTTGGAGGGGGGTACGCAGTATTTT | TRBJ2-3 | - | - | TRBV27 | 12
CASSLGTVSSYEQYF | TGTGCCAGCAGCCTTGGGACAGTCTCCTCCTACGAGCAGTACTTC | TRBJ2-7 | - | TRBD1 | TRBV7-4 | 15
CASSDPSSGRESYNEQFF | TGTGCCAGCAGTGATCCGAGTAGCGGGAGGGAATCCTACAATGAGCAGTTCTTC | TRBJ2-1 | few | TRBD2 | TRBV25-1 | 18
CASSLGWPYGYTF | TGTGCCAGCAGCTTGGGATGGCCCTATGGCTACACCTTC | TRBJ1-2 | once | - | TRBV5-6 | 13
CASSLTRLAGNEQFF | TGTGCCAGCAGTTTAACAAGACTAGCGGGAAATGAGCAGTTCTTC | TRBJ2-1 | - | TRBD2 | TRBV27 | 15
CASSHPGTHYEQYF | TGCGCCAGCAGTCACCCAGGGACCCACTACGAGCAGTACTTC | TRBJ2-7 | - | - | TRBV23-1 | 14
CASSTGQGDSSEQYF | TGTGCCAGCAGTACTGGACAGGGAGACTCTAGTGAGCAGTACTTC | TRBJ2-7 | many | TRBD1 | TRBV6-4 | 15
CASSIGASGYNEQFF | TGTGCCAGCAGTATAGGAGCTAGCGGATACAATGAGCAGTTCTTC | TRBJ2-1 | once | TRBD2 | TRBV11-3 | 15
CASSDDPGQGADTQYF | TGTGCCAGCAGCGACGATCCGGGACAGGGGGCAGATACGCAGTATTTT | TRBJ2-3 | - | TRBD1 | TRBV2 | 16
CASSLGPAGNQPQHF | TGTGCCAGCAGCTTAGGCCCAGCAGGCAATCAGCCCCAGCATTTT | TRBJ1-5 | few | - | TRBV13 | 15
CASSESSRPDTQYF | TGTGCCAGCAGTGAATCCTCCCGTCCAGATACGCAGTATTTT | TRBJ2-3 | - | - | TRBV6-1 | 14
CASRPGTGGYEQYF | TGTGCCAGCAGGCCCGGGACAGGGGGGTACGAGCAGTACTTC | TRBJ2-7 | - | TRBD1 | TRBV6-9 | 14
CASSSGTSGGSSYNEQFF | TGTGCCAGCAGCTCCGGGACTAGCGGGGGCAGCTCCTACAATGAGCAGTTCTTC | TRBJ2-1 | - | TRBD2 | TRBV7-2 | 18
CASSYEAGRYHQPQHF | TGTGCCAGCAGTTACGAGGCAGGGCGCTATCATCAGCCCCAGCATTTT | TRBJ1-5 | - | - | TRBV6-6 | 16
CASRYKSGQGTEAFF | TGTGCCAGCAGATATAAATCCGGGCAGGGGACTGAAGCTTTCTTT | TRBJ1-1 | - | - | TRBV7-8 | 15
CASSQRAGPIYEQYF | TGCGCCAGCAGTCAAAGGGCAGGCCCGATCTACGAGCAGTACTTC | TRBJ2-7 | - | - | TRBV23-1 | 15
CASSRGAGEGETQYF | TGTGCCAGCAGTAGAGGGGCGGGAGAAGGAGAGACCCAGTACTTC | TRBJ2-5 | - | TRBD2 | TRBV6-5 | 15
CASSIDLTNEQFF | TGTGCCAGTAGTATAGATCTTACTAATGAGCAGTTCTTC | TRBJ2-1 | - | - | TRBV19 | 13
CASSQLKGRGTDTQYF | TGTGCCAGCAGCCAGCTTAAGGGGAGGGGCACAGATACGCAGTATTTT | TRBJ2-3 | - | TRBD2 | TRBV5-4 | 16
CASRPTDFSNQPQHF | TGTGCCAGCAGACCTACAGATTTTAGCAATCAGCCCCAGCATTTT | TRBJ1-5 | - | - | TRBV28 | 15
CASSQDRGQGVRGEQYF | TGTGCCAGCAGCCAAGATAGGGGACAGGGGGTACGGGGCGAGCAGTACTTC | TRBJ2-7 | - | TRBD1 | TRBV7-2 | 17
CASSLAGLNDYEQYF | TGTGCCAGCAGCTTAGCCGGACTAAACGACTACGAGCAGTACTTC | TRBJ2-7 | - | - | TRBV11-2 | 15
CASSTTSGGPYEQYF | TGTGCCAGTAGTACCACTAGCGGGGGCCCCTACGAGCAGTACTTC | TRBJ2-7 | - | TRBD2 | TRBV19 | 15
CASSWDRVSYEQYF | TGTGCCAGCAGTTGGGACAGGGTATCCTACGAGCAGTACTTC | TRBJ2-7 | - | TRBD1 | TRBV28 | 14
CASSKRDRGYEQYF | TGTGCCAGCAGCAAGCGGGACAGGGGTTACGAGCAGTACTTC | TRBJ2-7 | - | TRBD1 | TRBV6-6 | 14
CASSQDRPGGEYSGANVLTF | TGTGCCAGCAGCCAAGATCGGCCCGGGGGGGAGTACTCTGGGGCCAACGTCCTGACTTTC | TRBJ2-6 | - | TRBD2 | TRBV14 | 20
CASSGSGLAVWDQETQYF | TGTGCCAGCAGTGGATCGGGACTAGCGGTTTGGGACCAAGAGACCCAGTACTTC | TRBJ2-5 | few | TRBD2 | TRBV25-1 | 18
CASSLGDRGYEQYF | TGTGCCAGCAGCTTAGGGGACAGGGGCTACGAGCAGTACTTC | TRBJ2-7 | - | TRBD1 | TRBV7-9 | 14